A selection of T cell receptor beta chains follows, all from one sample in a study of PD-1 blockade in mismatch repair-deficient tumors. Repertoires were generated with immunoSEQ multiplex PCR, while TCRdb's copy carries only in-frame clones and drops some. Of about 51,000 clones listed, roughly 80% are singletons. Sequencing was performed on peripheral blood, taken roughly 21 weeks after starting pembrolizumab. These receptors originate from an adult with mismatch repair-deficient cancer. The CDR3 runs from the conserved cysteine through the conserved F or W. Fields, in order: clone size, D gene, J gene, V gene, CDR3 DNA, CDR3 protein. The D gene is left open where the match is weak. The listing skips clone size in some rows; elsewhere it reads once, few, many or a size class.

- | TRBD2 | TRBJ2-7 | TRBV5-4 | TGTGCCAGCAGCTTGTACCCCGGGACTAGCGGACACGAGCAGTACTTC | CASSLYPGTSGHEQYF
- | - | TRBJ2-3 | TRBV29-1 | TGCAGCGTTGACGTGGGAAGTACGCAGTATTTT | CSVDVGSTQYF
once | TRBD2 | TRBJ2-7 | TRBV10-2 | TGCGCCAGCAGTGAGCCGATCTTAGCGGGACACGGGTCCGAGCAGTACTTC | CASSEPILAGHGSEQYF
- | TRBD1 | TRBJ2-6 | TRBV11-2 | TGTGCCAGCAGCTTAGATCCCGGACAGGGGGCGTCTGGGGCCAACGTCCTGACTTTC | CASSLDPGQGASGANVLTF
- | - | TRBJ1-5 | TRBV23-1 | TGCGCCAGCAGTCAATCGGGGGACAATCAGCCCCAGCATTTT | CASSQSGDNQPQHF
- | TRBD1 | TRBJ1-4 | TRBV7-9 | TGTGCCAGCAGCTTAGCGATGGGACAGGGATCTGAAAAACTGTTTTTT | CASSLAMGQGSEKLFF
- | - | TRBJ1-1 | TRBV6-5 | TGTGCCACCATGCGGGCAGGCCGGGACACTGAAGCTTTCTTT | CATMRAGRDTEAFF
once | - | TRBJ2-3 | TRBV7-2 | TGTGCCAGCAGCTTTAACAGGGCGGGAATGGATACGCAGTATTTT | CASSFNRAGMDTQYF
- | - | TRBJ2-1 | TRBV27 | TGTGCCAGCAGTTTATCGGCCTACAATGAGCAGTTCTTC | CASSLSAYNEQFF
- | - | TRBJ2-2 | TRBV5-4 | TGTGCCAGCAGCTTGCCGGGAGCGAACACCGGGGAGCTGTTTTTT | CASSLPGANTGELFF
- | TRBD2 | TRBJ2-2 | TRBV10-1 | TGCGCCAGCTTCGACTCCACTAGCGGGACGACCGGGGAGCTGTTTTTT | CASFDSTSGTTGELFF
- | TRBD2 | TRBJ2-7 | TRBV27 | TGTGCCAGCAGCCTAGCGGGAGGGCGCGAGCAGTACTTC | CASSLAGGREQYF
- | - | TRBJ1-5 | TRBV5-6 | TGTGCCAGCAGCCGGTCAGGGTATAGCAATCAGCCCCAGCATTTT | CASSRSGYSNQPQHF
- | TRBD2 | TRBJ2-2 | TRBV9 | TGTGCCAGCAGCCCGACTAGCGGGAGGATCGGGGAGCTGTTTTTT | CASSPTSGRIGELFF
- | TRBD2 | TRBJ2-5 | TRBV2 | TGTGCCAGCGTGGCGGGAGGGTACCAAGAGACCCAGTACTTC | CASVAGGYQETQYF
- | TRBD2 | TRBJ2-7 | TRBV6-5 | TGTGCCAGCAGGCCGGGAGGTATTTCGTTCTACGAGCAGTACTTC | CASRPGGISFYEQYF
- | TRBD1 | TRBJ1-1 | TRBV4-2 | TGTGCCAGCAGCCAACTACAGGGGTTGAACACTGAAGCTTTCTTT | CASSQLQGLNTEAFF
- | - | TRBJ1-4 | TRBV15 | TGTGCCACCAGCAGAGTTTCAGGCAGGGGTTCTGAAAAACTGTTTTTT | CATSRVSGRGSEKLFF
- | - | TRBJ2-7 | TRBV9 | TGTGCCAGCAGCGGCCTAGGGGACGAGCAGTACTTC | CASSGLGDEQYF
- | - | TRBJ2-3 | TRBV5-1 | TGCGCCAGCAGCTTGGCCGGGAAAAGCACAGATACGCAGTATTTT | CASSLAGKSTDTQYF
- | TRBD1 | TRBJ2-7 | TRBV25-1 | TGTGCCAGCAGTGGCGGACAGGGGGCGCTTCTGTACGAGCAGTACTTC | CASSGGQGALLYEQYF
- | - | TRBJ1-5 | TRBV9 | TGTGCCAGCAGCGTAGACATTTATAGCAATCAGCCCCAGCATTTT | CASSVDIYSNQPQHF
- | - | TRBJ2-1 | TRBV5-1 | TGCGCCAGCAGCGCAATCCGGCGGGAAGAATCGCAGTTCTTC | CASSAIRREESQFF
- | - | TRBJ2-1 | TRBV7-3 | TGTGCCAGCAGCCTAATGAGGGACGGTAATAATGAGCAGTTCTTC | CASSLMRDGNNEQFF
once | TRBD2 | TRBJ2-7 | TRBV7-6 | TGTGCCAGCAGCTCTAGCCCTAGCGGGAGTTACCCCTACGAGCAGTACTTC | CASSSSPSGSYPYEQYF
- | TRBD2 | TRBJ2-7 | TRBV6-4 | TGTGCCAGCAGTCAAGCTAGCGGGAGCGAGCAGTACTTC | CASSQASGSEQYF
- | - | TRBJ1-1 | TRBV14 | TGTGCCAGCAGCCGCAATAAGGAAGCTTTCTTT | CASSRNKEAFF
- | - | TRBJ1-1 | TRBV30 | TGTGCCTGGTCATACGGGGACCTGAACACTGAAGCTTTCTTT | CAWSYGDLNTEAFF
- | TRBD2 | TRBJ2-7 | TRBV5-4 | TGTGCCAGCAGGGGGGGGACTAGCGGAACCTACGAGCAGTACTTC | CASRGGTSGTYEQYF
- | - | TRBJ1-2 | TRBV2 | TGTGCCAGCAGTGAACTGGCAGAGGGCTACACCTTC | CASSELAEGYTF
- | - | TRBJ2-7 | TRBV11-3 | TGTGCCAGCAGCAAACTAGGAGAGCAGTACTTC | CASSKLGEQYF
- | - | TRBJ2-1 | TRBV5-1 | TGCGCCAGCAGCTTGGTTACTAGCTCCTACAATGAGCAGTTCTTC | CASSLVTSSYNEQFF
- | - | TRBJ2-1 | TRBV6-1 | TGTGCCAGCAGTGATAAGGGTGACGTCAGGCAGTTCTTC | CASSDKGDVRQFF
- | TRBD2 | TRBJ2-2 | TRBV10-3 | TGTGCCATCAGTGACTCTAGCGGGACTGGGGCCGGGGAGCTGTTTTTT | CAISDSSGTGAGELFF
- | - | TRBJ1-1 | TRBV30 | TGTGCCTGGGGGCTAATGAACACTGAAGCTTTCTTT | CAWGLMNTEAFF
- | TRBD1 | TRBJ1-4 | TRBV11-2 | TGTGCCAGCAGCTTAGGGACAGGTTCCTCGGAAAAACTGTTTTTT | CASSLGTGSSEKLFF
- | - | TRBJ2-3 | TRBV6-5 | TGTGCCACCAGAGGGGCGGGCCGCACAGATACGCAGTATTTT | CATRGAGRTDTQYF
- | - | TRBJ1-1 | TRBV12-5 | TGTGCTAGTGGTACCCCCCCGACGAACGGACAAGCTTTCTTT | CASGTPPTNGQAFF
- | - | TRBJ2-2 | TRBV7-3 | TGTGCCAGCAGCCCCGGGGGAGAGAACACCGGGGAGCTGTTTTTT | CASSPGGENTGELFF
- | - | TRBJ2-1 | TRBV27 | TGTGCCAGCAGTTTATCGGGCGGGAATGAGCAGTTCTTC | CASSLSGGNEQFF
few | - | TRBJ1-1 | TRBV4-1 | TGCGCCAGCAGCCAAGCTATTCTCCAGAACACTGAAGCTTTCTTT | CASSQAILQNTEAFF
- | TRBD1 | TRBJ1-2 | TRBV6-6 | TGTGCCAGCAGTTACTGGGGAGGGGGCACCGGCTACACCTTC | CASSYWGGGTGYTF
- | TRBD1 | TRBJ1-1 | TRBV19 | TGTGCCAGTAGTCTCGCCGGGACAGGGAGCACTGAAGCTTTCTTT | CASSLAGTGSTEAFF
few | - | TRBJ1-1 | TRBV11-2 | TGTGCCAGCAGCGACCCGGGACAACTAAGGGGCACTGAAGCTTTCTTT | CASSDPGQLRGTEAFF
once | - | TRBJ1-2 | TRBV9 | TGTGCCAGCAGCTCCCGAATGGGGTACAGCTATGGCTACACCTTC | CASSSRMGYSYGYTF
- | TRBD1 | TRBJ1-4 | TRBV7-9 | TGTGCCAGCAGCTGGGGACAGGGGGCTAATGAAAAACTGTTTTTT | CASSWGQGANEKLFF
- | TRBD2 | TRBJ2-1 | TRBV5-5 | TGTGCCAGCGCCGAACCCGGGGAGACTAGCGGGATTAATGAGCAGTTCTTC | CASAEPGETSGINEQFF
- | - | TRBJ2-2 | TRBV6-6 | TGTGCCAGCAGGGGAAACAGGGGGGGGACCGGGGAGCTGTTTTTT | CASRGNRGGTGELFF
- | TRBD2 | TRBJ2-1 | TRBV7-3 | TGTGCCAGCAGCTTATACACTAGCGGAGCGAATGAGCAGTTCTTC | CASSLYTSGANEQFF
- | - | TRBJ2-7 | TRBV27 | TGTGCCAGCCTTAGCCTCGCGGGGACAGACTCCTACGAGCAGTACTTC | CASLSLAGTDSYEQYF
- | TRBD2 | TRBJ2-7 | TRBV5-4 | TGTGCCAGCAGCTTGGGGGATAGCGGGAGCTCCTACGAGCAGTACTTC | CASSLGDSGSSYEQYF
- | - | TRBJ2-7 | TRBV10-1 | TGCGCCAGCCGAAGACTAGGGAGGAGTGGTCGCTACGAGCAGTACTTC | CASRRLGRSGRYEQYF